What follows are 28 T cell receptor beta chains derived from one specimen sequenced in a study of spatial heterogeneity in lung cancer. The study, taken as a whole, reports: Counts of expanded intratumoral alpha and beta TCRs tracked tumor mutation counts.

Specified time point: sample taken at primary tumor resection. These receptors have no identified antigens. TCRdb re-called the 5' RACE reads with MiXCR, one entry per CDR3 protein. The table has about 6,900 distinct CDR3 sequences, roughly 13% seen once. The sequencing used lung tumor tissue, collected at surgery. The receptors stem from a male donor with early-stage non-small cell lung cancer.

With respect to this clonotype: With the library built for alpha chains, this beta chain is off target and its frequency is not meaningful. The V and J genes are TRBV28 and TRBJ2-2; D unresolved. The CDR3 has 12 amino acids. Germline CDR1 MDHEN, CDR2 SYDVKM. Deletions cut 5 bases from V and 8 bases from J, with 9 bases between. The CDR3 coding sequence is TGTGCCAGCAGTCTCCCCGTAGGGGAGCTGTTTTTT. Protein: CASSLPVGELFF.

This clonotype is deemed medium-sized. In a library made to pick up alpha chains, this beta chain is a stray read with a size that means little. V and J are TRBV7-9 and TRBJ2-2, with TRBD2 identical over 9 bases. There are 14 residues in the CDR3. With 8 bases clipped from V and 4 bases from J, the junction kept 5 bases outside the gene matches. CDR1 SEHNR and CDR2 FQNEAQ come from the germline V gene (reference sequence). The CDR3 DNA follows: TGTGCCAGCGGCGGGGGGGCCGGCACCGGGGAGCTGTTTTTT. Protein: CASGGGAGTGELFF.

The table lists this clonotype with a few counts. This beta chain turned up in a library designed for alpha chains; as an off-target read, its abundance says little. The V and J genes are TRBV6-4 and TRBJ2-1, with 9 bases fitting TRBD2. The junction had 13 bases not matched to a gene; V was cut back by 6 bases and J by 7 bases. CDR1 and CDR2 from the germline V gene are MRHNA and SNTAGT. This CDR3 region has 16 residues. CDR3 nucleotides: TGTGCCAGCAGCAATAGCGGGAGCCTGTGGAGGAATGAGCAGTTCTTC. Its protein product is CASSNSGSLWRNEQFF.

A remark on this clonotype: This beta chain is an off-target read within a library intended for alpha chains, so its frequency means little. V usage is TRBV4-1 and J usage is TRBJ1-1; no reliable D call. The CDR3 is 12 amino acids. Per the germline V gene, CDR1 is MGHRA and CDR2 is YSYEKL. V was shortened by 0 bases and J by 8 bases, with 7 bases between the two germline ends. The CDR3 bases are TGCGCCAGCAGCCAAGATGGCAGGGAAGCTTTCTTT. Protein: CASSQDGREAFF.

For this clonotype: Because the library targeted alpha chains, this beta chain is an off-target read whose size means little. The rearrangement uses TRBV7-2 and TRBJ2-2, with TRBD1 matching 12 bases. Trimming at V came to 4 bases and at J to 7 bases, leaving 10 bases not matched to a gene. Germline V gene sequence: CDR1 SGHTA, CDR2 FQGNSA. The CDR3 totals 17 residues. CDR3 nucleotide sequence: TGTGCCAGCAGCTCCGCCGGGACAGGGGGCGTCGGCGGGGAGCTGTTTTTT. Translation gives CASSSAGTGGVGGELFF.

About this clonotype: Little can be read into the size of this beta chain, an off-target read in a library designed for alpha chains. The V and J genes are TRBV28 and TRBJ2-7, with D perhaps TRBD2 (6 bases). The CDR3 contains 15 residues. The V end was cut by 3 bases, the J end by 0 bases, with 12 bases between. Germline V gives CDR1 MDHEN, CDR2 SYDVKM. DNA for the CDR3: TGTGCCAGCAGTTTTGCCGGGACTGCCTCCTACGAGCAGTACTTC. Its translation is CASSFAGTASYEQYF.

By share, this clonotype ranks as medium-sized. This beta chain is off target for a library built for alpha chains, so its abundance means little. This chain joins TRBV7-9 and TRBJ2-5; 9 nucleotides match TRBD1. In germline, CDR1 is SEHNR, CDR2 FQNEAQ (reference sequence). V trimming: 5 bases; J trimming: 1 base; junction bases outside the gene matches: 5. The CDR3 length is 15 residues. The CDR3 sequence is CASSAGTGFQETQYF. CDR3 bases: TGTGCCAGCAGCGCGGGGACAGGGTTCCAAGAGACCCAGTACTTC.

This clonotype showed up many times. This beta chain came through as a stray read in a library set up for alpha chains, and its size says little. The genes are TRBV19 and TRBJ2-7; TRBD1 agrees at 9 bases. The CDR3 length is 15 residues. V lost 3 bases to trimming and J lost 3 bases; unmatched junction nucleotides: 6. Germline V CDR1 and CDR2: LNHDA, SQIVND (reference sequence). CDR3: CASSISPGQGYEQYF. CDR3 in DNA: TGTGCCAGTAGTATCTCCCCGGGACAGGGCTACGAGCAGTACTTC.

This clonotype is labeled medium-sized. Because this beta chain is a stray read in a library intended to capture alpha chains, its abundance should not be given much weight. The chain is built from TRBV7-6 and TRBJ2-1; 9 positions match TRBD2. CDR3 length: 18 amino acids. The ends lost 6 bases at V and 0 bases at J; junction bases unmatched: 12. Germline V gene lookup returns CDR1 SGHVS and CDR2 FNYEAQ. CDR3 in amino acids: CASSSTFSGGSSYNEQFF. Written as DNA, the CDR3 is TGTGCCAGCAGTTCAACATTCAGCGGGGGGAGCTCCTACAATGAGCAGTTCTTC.

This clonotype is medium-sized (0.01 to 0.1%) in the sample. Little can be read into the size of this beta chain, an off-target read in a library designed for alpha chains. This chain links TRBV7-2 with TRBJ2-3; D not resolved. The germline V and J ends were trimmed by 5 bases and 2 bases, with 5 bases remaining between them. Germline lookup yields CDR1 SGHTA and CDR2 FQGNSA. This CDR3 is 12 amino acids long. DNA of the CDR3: TGTGCCAGCAGCCCCTACACAGATACGCAGTATTTT. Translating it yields CASSPYTDTQYF.

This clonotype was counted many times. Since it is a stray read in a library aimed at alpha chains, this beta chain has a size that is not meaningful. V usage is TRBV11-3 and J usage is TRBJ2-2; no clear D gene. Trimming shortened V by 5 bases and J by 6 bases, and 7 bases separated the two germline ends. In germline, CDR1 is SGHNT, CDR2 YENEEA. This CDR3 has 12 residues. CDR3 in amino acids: CASSPAPGELFF. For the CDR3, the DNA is TGTGCCAGCAGCCCGGCGCCCGGGGAGCTGTTTTTT.

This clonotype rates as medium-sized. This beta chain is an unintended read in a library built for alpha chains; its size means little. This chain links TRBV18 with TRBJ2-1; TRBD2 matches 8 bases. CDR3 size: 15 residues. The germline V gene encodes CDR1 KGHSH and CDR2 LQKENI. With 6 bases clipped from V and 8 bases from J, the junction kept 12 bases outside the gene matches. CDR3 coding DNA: TGTGCCAGCTCTCTCGGCGGAGGACTAGCCGATGAGCAGTTCTTC. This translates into CASSLGGGLADEQFF.

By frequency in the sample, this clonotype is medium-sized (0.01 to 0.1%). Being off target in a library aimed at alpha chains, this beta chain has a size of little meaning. This CDR3 is CASGHQLAGVSEQYF. CDR3 in DNA: TGTGCCAGCGGACACCAACTAGCGGGAGTCAGCGAGCAGTACTTC. The chain joins TRBV27 to TRBJ2-7, with TRBD2 matching 11 bases. Germline CDR1 MNHEY, CDR2 SMNVEV (reference sequence). V lost 8 bases to trimming and J lost 6 bases; unmatched junction nucleotides: 12. The CDR3 extends over 15 amino acids.

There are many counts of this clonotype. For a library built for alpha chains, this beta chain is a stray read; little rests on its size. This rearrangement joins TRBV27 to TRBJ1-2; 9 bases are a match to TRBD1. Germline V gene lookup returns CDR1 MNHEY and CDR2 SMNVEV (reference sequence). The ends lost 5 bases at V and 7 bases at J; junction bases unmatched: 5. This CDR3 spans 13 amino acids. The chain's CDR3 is CASSTTGGSGYTF. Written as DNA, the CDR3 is TGTGCCAGCAGTACAACAGGGGGCTCTGGCTACACCTTC.

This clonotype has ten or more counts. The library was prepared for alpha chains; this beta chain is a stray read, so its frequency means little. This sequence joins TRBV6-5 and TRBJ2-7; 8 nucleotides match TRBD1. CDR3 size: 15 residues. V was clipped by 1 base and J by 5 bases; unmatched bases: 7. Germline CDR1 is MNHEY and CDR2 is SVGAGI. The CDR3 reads CASSYYFGTGHEQYF. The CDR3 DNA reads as TGTGCCAGCAGTTACTACTTCGGGACAGGCCACGAGCAGTACTTC.

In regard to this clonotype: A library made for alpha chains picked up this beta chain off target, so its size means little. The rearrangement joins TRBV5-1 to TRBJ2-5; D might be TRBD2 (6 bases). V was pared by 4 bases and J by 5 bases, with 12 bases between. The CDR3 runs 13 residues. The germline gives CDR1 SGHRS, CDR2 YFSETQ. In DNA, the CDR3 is TGCGCCAGCAGCCGGACTATTTGGGAGACCCAGTACTTC. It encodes CASSRTIWETQYF. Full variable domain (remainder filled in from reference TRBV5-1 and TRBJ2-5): KAGVTQTPRYLIKTRGQQVTLSCSPISGHRSVSWYQQTPGQGLQFLFEYFSETQRNKGNFPGRFSGRQFSNSRSEMNVSTLELGDSALYLCASSRTIWETQYFGPGTRLLVL.

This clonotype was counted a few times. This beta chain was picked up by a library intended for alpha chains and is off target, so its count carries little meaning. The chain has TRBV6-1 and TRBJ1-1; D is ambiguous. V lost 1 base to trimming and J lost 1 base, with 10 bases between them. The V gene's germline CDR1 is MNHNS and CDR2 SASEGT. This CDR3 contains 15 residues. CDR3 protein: CASSEDPAGNTEAFF. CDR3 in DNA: TGTGCCAGCAGTGAAGATCCCGCAGGGAACACTGAAGCTTTCTTT.

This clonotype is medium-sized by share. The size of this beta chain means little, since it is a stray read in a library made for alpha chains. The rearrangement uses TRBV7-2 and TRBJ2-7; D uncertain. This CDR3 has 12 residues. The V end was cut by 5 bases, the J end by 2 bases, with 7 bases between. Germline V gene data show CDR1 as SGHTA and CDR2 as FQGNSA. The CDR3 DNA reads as TGTGCCAGCAGCCTCACGACCTACGAGCAGTACTTC. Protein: CASSLTTYEQYF.

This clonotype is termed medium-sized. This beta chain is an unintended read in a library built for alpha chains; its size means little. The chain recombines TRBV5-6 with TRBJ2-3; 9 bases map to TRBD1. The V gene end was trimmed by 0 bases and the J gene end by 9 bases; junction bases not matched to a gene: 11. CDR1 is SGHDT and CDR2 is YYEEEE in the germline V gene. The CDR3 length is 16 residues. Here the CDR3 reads CASSLVEGQGALTQYF. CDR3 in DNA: TGTGCCAGCAGCTTGGTTGAGGGACAGGGCGCCCTCACGCAGTATTTT. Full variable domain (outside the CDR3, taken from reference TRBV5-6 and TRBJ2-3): DAGVTQSPTHLIKTRGQQVTLRCSPKSGHDTVSWYQQALGQGPQFIFQYYEEEERQRGNFPDRFSGHQFPNYSSELNVNALLLGDSALYLCASSLVEGQGALTQYFGPGTRLTVL.

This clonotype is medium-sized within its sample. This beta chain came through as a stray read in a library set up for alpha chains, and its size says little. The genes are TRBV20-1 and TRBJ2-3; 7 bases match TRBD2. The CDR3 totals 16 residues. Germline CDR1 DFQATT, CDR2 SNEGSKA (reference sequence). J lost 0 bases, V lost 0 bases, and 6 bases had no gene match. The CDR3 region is CSARDHQRGSTDTQYF. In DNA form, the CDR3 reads TGCAGTGCTAGAGATCACCAGCGGGGTAGCACAGATACGCAGTATTTT.

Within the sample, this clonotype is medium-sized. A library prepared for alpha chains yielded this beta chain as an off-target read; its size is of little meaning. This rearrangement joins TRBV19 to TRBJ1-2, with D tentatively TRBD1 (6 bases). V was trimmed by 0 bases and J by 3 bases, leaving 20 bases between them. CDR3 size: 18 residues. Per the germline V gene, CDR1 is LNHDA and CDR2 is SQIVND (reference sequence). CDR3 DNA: TGTGCCAGTAGTATAGACAGGACAGCCATGATTTGGGACTATGGCTACACCTTC. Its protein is CASSIDRTAMIWDYGYTF. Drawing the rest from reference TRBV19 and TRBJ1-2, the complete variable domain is DGGITQSPKYLFRKEGQNVTLSCEQNLNHDAMYWYRQDPGQGLRLIYYSQIVNDFQKGDIAEGYSVSREKKESFPLTVTSAQKNPTAFYLCASSIDRTAMIWDYGYTFGSGTRLTVV.

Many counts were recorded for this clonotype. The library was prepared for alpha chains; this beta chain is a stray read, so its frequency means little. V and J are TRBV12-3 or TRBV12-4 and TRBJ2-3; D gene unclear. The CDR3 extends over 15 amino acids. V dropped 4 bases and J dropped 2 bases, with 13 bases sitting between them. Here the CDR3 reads CASSSSRPHTDTQYF. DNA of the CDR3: TGTGCCAGCAGTTCGTCCAGACCACACACAGATACGCAGTATTTT.

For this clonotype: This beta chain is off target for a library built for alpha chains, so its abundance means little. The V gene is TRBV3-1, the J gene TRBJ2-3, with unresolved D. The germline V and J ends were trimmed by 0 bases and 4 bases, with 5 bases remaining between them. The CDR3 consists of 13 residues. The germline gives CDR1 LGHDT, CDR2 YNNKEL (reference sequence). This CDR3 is CASSQDWSDTQYF. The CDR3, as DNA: TGTGCCAGCAGCCAAGATTGGTCAGATACGCAGTATTTT.

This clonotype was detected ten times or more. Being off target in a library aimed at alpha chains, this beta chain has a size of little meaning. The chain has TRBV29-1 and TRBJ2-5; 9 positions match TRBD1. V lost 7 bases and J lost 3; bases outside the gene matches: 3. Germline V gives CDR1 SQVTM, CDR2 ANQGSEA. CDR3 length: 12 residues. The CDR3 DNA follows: TGCAGCGGGCGGACAGGGGAAGAGACCCAGTACTTC. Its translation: CSGRTGEETQYF.

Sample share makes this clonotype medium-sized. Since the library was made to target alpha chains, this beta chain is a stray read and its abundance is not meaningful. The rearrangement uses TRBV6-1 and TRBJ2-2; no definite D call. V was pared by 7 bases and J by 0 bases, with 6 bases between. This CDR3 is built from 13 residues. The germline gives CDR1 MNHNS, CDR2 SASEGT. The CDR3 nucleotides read TGTGCCAGCATGTCTGCGAACACCGGGGAGCTGTTTTTT. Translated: CASMSANTGELFF.

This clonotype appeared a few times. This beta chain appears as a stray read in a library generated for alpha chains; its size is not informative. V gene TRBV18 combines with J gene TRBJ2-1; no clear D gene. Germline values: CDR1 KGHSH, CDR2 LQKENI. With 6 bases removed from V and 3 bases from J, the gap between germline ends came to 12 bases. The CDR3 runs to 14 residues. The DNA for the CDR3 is TGTGCCAGCTCGGGGAAGAATAGCTACAATGAGCAGTTCTTC. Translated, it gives CASSGKNSYNEQFF.

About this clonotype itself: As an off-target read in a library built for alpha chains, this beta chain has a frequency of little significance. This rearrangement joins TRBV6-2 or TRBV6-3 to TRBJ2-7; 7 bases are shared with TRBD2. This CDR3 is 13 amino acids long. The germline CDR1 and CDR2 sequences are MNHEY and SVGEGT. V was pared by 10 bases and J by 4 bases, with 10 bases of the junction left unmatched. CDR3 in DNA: TGTGCCACCGCCTGGGCGGGAGTTTACGAGCAGTACTTC. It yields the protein CATAWAGVYEQYF.

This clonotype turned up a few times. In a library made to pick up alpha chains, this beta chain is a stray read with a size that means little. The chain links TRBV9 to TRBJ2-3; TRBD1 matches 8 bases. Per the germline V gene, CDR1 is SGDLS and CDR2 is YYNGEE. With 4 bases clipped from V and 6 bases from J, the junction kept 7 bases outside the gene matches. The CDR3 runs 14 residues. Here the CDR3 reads CASSRGQGPDTQYF. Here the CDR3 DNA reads TGTGCCAGCAGCCGCGGACAGGGCCCCGATACGCAGTATTTT.